This T cell receptor beta chain is from a study of cytomegalovirus exposure and HLA in healthy donors. V lost 6 bases, J lost 3 bases, and 12 bases lay in between. Germline loops: CDR1 GTSNPN, CDR2 SVGIG (reference sequence). The CDR3 is 13 residues long. Whole-study findings and limits: In a later analysis, V- and J-gene trimming of beta chains associated with a DCLRE1C missense variant, replicated independently. The classifier, whose performance was assessed in both the original and validation cohorts, reportedly diagnosed cytomegalovirus status with high specificity and sensitivity.

13 Jbeta primers and 60 Vbeta primers were used for the PCR. Repertoires were generated with immunoSEQ multiplex PCR, while TCRdb's copy carries only in-frame clones and drops some. The sample consists of roughly 160,000 clones, roughly 83% of them appearing once. Points on this clone: As yet, its antigen is unknown. Other DNA variants within this sample encode the same CDR3.

The receptor was derived from a man aged 25 to 40 in good health and CMV-seronegative. This chain connects TRBV30 to TRBJ1-5; maybe TRBD1 (6 bases). Sequenced material: PBMCs. Here the CDR3 reads CACTGSSNQPQHF. The CDR3 DNA reads as TGTGCCTGCACAGGGAGTTCCAATCAGCCCCAGCATTTT.